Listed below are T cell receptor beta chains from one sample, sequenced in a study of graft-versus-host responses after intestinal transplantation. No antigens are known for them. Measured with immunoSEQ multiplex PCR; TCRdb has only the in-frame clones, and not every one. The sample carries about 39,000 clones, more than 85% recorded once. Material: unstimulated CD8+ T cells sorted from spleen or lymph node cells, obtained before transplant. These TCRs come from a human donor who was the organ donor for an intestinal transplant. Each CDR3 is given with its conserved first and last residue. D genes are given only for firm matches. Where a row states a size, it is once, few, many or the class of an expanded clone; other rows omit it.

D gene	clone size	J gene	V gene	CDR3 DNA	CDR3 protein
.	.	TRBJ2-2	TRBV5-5	TGTGCCAGCAGCCCCTGGGTAGACACCGGGGAGCTGTTTTTT	CASSPWVDTGELFF
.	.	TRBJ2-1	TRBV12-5	TGTGCTAGTGGTTTGTGGGGGAGTGATGAGCAGTTCTTC	CASGLWGSDEQFF
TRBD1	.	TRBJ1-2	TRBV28	TGTGCCAGCAGATTGACAGGGGGCTCTAACTATGGCTACACCTTC	CASRLTGGSNYGYTF
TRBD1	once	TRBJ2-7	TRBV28	TGTGCCAGCAGCTTAGGACAGGGGAGTGCCTACGAGCAGTACTTC	CASSLGQGSAYEQYF
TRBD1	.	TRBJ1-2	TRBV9	TGTGCCAGCAGCGCAGGGGGCTATGGCTACACCTTC	CASSAGGYGYTF
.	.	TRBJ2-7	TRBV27	TGTGCCAGCAGTTTATTCTCCCCACCTTACGAGCAGTACTTC	CASSLFSPPYEQYF
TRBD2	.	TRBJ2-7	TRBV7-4	TGTGCCAGCAGCTCTCTCGTAGCGGGAGGGCCGGCCTACGAGCAGTACTTC	CASSSLVAGGPAYEQYF
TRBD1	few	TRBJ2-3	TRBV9	TGTGCCAGCAGCGAATGGGGGGACAGGGGAAAGGATACGCAGTATTTT	CASSEWGDRGKDTQYF
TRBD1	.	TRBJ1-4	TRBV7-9	TGTGCCAGCAGCTTAGGGGCGGACAGGGTGGAAAAACTGTTTTTT	CASSLGADRVEKLFF
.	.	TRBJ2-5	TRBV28	TGTGCCAGCAGTGGAATCAGGGCGAAGACCCAGTACTTC	CASSGIRAKTQYF
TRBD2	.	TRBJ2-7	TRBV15	TGTGCCACCAGCAGAGGTCTAGCGGGGGAGCCCTACGAGCAGTACTTC	CATSRGLAGEPYEQYF
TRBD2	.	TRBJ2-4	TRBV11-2	TGTGCCAGCAGCTCAAGTGGGCGGGAGGTCAAAAACATTCAGTACTTC	CASSSSGREVKNIQYF
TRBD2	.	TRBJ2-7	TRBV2	TGTGCCAGCAGGAGTGACTTAAAAGGTGGAGCGGGACTCCGCTACGAGCAGTACTTC	CASRSDLKGGAGLRYEQYF
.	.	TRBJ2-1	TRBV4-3	TGCGCCAGCAGCCCGCGCTCCGGGAGTAGCTCCTACAATGAGCAGTTCTTC	CASSPRSGSSSYNEQFF
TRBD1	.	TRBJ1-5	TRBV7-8	TGTGCCAGCAACAGACAGGGGGGGAATCAGCCCCAGCATTTT	CASNRQGGNQPQHF
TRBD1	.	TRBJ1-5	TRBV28	TGTGCCAGCAGTTTCCCAAGACAGGGAAGCAATCAGCCCCAGCATTTT	CASSFPRQGSNQPQHF
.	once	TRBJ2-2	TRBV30	TGTGCCTGGAGTGTCGGGACTTCTACCGGGGAGCTGTTTTTT	CAWSVGTSTGELFF
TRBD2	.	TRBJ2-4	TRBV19	TGTGCCAGTAGTATGGGGGGGACTATACGTAATAAAAACATTCAGTACTTC	CASSMGGTIRNKNIQYF
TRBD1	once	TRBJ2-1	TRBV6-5	TGTGCCAGCAGTTCCCCGGACAGGCGCGTCAATGAGCAGTTCTTC	CASSSPDRRVNEQFF
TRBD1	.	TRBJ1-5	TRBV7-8	TGTGCCAGCAGCCTAACAGGGGGCTCGGACTTCGGTGGTCAGCCCCAGCATTTT	CASSLTGGSDFGGQPQHF
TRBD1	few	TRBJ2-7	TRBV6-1	TGTGCCAGCAGTGAAGGCGGGACAGGGTTCTACGAGCAGTACTTC	CASSEGGTGFYEQYF
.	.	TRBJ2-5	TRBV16	TGTGCCAGCAGCCAATTCAACGACCTTGGAAAGACCCAGTACTTC	CASSQFNDLGKTQYF
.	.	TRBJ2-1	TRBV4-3	TGCGCCAGCAGCCGAGACAACTACAATGAGCAGTTCTTC	CASSRDNYNEQFF
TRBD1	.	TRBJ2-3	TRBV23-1	TGCGCCAGCAGTCAATCGTACAGGGGTGGGGGCACAGATACGCAGTATTTT	CASSQSYRGGGTDTQYF
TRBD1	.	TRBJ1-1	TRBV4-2	TGTGCCAGCAGCCAAGGGGACGGGACAGGGACCTTGGGGGGTGAAGCTTTCTTT	CASSQGDGTGTLGGEAFF
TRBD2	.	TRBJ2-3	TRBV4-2	TGTGCCAGCAGCCAGGAGCGGGAGATTGGCACAGATACGCAGTATTTT	CASSQEREIGTDTQYF
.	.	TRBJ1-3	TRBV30	TGTGCCGGAGCTTGGGTCTCAGGAAACACCATATATTTT	CAGAWVSGNTIYF